The sample holds many counts of the clone carrying this T cell receptor (beta chain). Its antigen is still unknown. Every individual TCR cDNA molecule carried its own unique molecular identifier, which allowed correction of PCR and sequencing errors. TCRdb re-derived calls from the 5' RACE reads in MiXCR, one entry per CDR3 protein. The repertoire holds tens of thousands of distinct CDR3 sequences, with around 21% as singletons. The CDR3 has 12 residues. From germline, CDR1 is MDHEN and CDR2 SYDVKM. V dropped 4 bases and J dropped 8 bases, with 10 bases sitting between them. The sample belongs to a study of spatial heterogeneity in lung cancer. Across the whole study: The study consistently detected more beta-chain than alpha-chain sequences. Notes on the study in general: More often at tumor resection than at routine follow-up, ubiquitous expanded tumor TCRs were detected in the blood.

Time point indicated: sample taken at primary tumor resection. Unsorted whole RNA samples from tumor, nontumor lung or frozen PBMC were sequenced. Samples were donated by 72 untreated early-stage non-small cell lung cancer patients. The sequence was collected from a male donor with early-stage non-small cell lung cancer. This sample comprised PBMCs, obtained at surgery. The J gene is TRBJ2-3, the V gene TRBV28, with no clear D. DNA of the CDR3: TGTGCCAGCAGTTCCTCCAAACCTACGCAGTATTTT. It codes for CASSSSKPTQYF.